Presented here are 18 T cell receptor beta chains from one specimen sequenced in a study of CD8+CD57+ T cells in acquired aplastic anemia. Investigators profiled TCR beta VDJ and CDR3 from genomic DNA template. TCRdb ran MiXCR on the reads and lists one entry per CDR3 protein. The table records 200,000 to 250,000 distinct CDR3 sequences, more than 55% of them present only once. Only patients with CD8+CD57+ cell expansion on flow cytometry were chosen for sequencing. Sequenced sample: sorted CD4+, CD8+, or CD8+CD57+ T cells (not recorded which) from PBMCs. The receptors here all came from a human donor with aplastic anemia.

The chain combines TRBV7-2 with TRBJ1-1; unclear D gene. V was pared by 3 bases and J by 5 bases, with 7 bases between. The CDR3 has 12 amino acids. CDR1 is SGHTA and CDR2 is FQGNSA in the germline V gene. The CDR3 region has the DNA TGTGCCAGCAGCTTTGCGCGGACTGAAGCTTTCTTT. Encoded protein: CASSFARTEAFF.

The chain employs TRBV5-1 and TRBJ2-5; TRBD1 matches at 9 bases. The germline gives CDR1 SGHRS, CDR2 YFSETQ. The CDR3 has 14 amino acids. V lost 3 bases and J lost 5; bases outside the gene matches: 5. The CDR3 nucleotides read TGCGCCAGCAGCTCTGGGACAGGGACCGAGACCCAGTACTTC. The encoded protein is CASSSGTGTETQYF.

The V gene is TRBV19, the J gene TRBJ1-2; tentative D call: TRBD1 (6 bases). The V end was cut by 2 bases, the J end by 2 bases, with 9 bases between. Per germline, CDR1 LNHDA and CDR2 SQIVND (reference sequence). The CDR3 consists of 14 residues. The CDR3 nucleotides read TGTGCCAGTAGTATAAGACAGGCCAACTATGGCTACACCTTC. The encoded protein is CASSIRQANYGYTF.

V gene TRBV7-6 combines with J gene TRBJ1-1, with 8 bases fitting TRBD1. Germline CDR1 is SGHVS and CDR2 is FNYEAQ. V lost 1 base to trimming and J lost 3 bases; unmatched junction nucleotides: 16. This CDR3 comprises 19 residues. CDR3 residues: CASSLEWGGTGLGDTEAFF. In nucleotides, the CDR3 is TGTGCCAGCAGCTTAGAGTGGGGAGGGACAGGCCTAGGGGACACTGAAGCTTTCTTT.

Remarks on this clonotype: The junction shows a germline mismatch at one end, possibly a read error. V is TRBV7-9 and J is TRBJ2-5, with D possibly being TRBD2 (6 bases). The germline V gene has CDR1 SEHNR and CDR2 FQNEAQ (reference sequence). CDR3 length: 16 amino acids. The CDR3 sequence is CASSQDVAGRQETQYF. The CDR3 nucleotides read TGCGCCAGCAGCCAAGATGTTGCGGGGCGACAAGAGACCCAGTACTTC. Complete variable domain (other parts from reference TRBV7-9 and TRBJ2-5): DTGVSQNPRHKITKRGQNVTFRCDPISEHNRLYWYRQTLGQGPEFLTYFQNEAQLEKSRLLSDRFSAERPKGSFSTLEIQRTEQGDSAMYLCASSQDVAGRQETQYFGPGTRLLVL.

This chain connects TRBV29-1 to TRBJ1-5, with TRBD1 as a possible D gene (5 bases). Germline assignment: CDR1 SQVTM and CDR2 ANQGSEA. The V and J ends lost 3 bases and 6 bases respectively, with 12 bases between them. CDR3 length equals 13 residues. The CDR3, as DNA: TGCAGCGTTGAGGGGGGTTTTGGTCAGCCCCAGCATTTT. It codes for CSVEGGFGQPQHF.

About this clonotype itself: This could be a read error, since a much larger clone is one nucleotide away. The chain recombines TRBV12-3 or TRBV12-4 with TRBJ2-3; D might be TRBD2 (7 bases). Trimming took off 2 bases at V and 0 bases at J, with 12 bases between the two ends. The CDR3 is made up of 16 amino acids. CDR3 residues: CASSLIGGASTDTQYF. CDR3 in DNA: TGTGCCAGCAGTTTAATAGGGGGGGCTAGCACAGATACGCAGTATTTT.

CDR3 protein: CASSHPRSGGVYIADTQYF. The CDR3 DNA reads TGTGCCAGCAGCCACCCTCGGAGCGGGGGGGTCTATATCGCAGATACGCAGTATTTT. The rearrangement links TRBV14 to TRBJ2-3; 10 nucleotides agree with TRBD2. V gave up 3 bases and J gave up 4 bases; unmatched junction bases: 16. The germline V gene encodes CDR1 SGHDN and CDR2 FVKESK. The CDR3 totals 19 residues.

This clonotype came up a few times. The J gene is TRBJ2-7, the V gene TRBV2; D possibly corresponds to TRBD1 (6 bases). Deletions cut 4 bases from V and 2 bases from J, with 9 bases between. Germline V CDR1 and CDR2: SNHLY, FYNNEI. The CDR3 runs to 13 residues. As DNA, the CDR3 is TGTGCCAGCAGTGCCACAGGGACCTACGAGCAGTACTTC. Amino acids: CASSATGTYEQYF.

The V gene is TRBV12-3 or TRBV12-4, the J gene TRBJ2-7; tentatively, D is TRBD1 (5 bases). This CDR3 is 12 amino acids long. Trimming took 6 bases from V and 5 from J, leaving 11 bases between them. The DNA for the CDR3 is TGTGCCAGCAGGGGGCAGTCCAACGAGCAGTACTTC. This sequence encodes CASRGQSNEQYF.

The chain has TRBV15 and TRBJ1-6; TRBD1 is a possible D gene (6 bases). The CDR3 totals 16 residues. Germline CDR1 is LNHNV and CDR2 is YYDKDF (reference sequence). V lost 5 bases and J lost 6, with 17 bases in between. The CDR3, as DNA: TGTGCCACCAGCGGCTTCGGGGGGCGCGGTAATTCACCCCTCCACTTT. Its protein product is CATSGFGGRGNSPLHF. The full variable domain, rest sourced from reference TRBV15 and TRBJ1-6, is DAMVIQNPRYQVTQFGKPVTLSCSQTLNHNVMYWYQQKSSQAPKLLFHYYDKDFNNEADTPDNFQSRRPNTSFCFLDIRSPGLGDTAMYLCATSGFGGRGNSPLHFGNGTRLTVT.

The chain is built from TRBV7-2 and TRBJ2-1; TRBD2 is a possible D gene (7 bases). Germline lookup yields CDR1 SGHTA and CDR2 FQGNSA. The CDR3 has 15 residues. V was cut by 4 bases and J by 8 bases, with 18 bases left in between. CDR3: CASSSLAGAGYEQFF. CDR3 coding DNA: TGTGCCAGCAGCTCCCTCGCGGGGGCGGGCTATGAGCAGTTCTTC.

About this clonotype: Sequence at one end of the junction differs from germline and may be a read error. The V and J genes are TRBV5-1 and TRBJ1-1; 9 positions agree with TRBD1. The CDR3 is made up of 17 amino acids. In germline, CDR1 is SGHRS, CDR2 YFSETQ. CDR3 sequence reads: CVSSPLQQGAGDTEAFF. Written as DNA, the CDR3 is TGCGTCAGCAGCCCCCTCCAACAGGGGGCAGGTGACACTGAAGCTTTCTTT.

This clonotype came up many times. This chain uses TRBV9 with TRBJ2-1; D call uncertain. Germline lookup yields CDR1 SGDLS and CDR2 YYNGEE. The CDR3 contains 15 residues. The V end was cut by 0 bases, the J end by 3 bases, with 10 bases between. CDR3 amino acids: CASSVGGSHYNEQFF. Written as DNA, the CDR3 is TGTGCCAGCAGCGTAGGTGGTAGCCACTACAATGAGCAGTTCTTC. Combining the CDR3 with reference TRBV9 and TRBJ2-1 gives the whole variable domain DSGVTQTPKHLITATGQRVTLRCSPRSGDLSVYWYQQSLDQGLQFLIQYYNGEERAKGNILERFSAQQFPDLHSELNLSSLELGDSALYFCASSVGGSHYNEQFFGPGTRLTVL.

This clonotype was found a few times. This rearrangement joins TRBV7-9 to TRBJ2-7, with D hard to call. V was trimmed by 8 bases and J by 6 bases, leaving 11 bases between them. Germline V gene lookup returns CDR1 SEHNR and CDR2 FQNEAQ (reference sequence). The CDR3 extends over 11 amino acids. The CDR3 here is CASGKNGEQYF. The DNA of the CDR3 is TGTGCCAGCGGTAAGAATGGCGAGCAGTACTTC. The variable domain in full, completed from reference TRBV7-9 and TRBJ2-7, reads DTGVSQNPRHKITKRGQNVTFRCDPISEHNRLYWYRQTLGQGPEFLTYFQNEAQLEKSRLLSDRFSAERPKGSFSTLEIQRTEQGDSAMYLCASGKNGEQYFGPGTRLTVT.

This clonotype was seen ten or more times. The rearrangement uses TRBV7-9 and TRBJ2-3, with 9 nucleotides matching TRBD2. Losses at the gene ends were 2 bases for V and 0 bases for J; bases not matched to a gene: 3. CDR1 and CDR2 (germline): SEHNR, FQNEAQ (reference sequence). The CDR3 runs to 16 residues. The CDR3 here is CASSLSGGLSTDTQYF. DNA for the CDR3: TGTGCCAGCAGCTTAAGCGGGGGGCTCAGCACAGATACGCAGTATTTT.

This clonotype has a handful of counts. CDR3 sequence reads: CAISEGTEQFF. The DNA for the CDR3 is TGTGCCATCAGTGAGGGGACAGAGCAGTTCTTC. The rearrangement joins TRBV10-3 to TRBJ2-1, with D possibly matching TRBD1 (6 bases). This CDR3 comprises 11 residues. V was shortened by 2 bases and J by 10 bases, with 6 bases between the two germline ends. CDR1 is ENHRY and CDR2 is SYGVKD in the germline V gene.

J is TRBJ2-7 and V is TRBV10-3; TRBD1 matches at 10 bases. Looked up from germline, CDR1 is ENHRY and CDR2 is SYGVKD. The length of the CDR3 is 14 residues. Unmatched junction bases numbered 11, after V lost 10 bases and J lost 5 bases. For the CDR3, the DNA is TGTGCCAGCAGGAGGACAGGGGGTGTGAACGAGCAGTACTTC. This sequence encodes CASRRTGGVNEQYF.